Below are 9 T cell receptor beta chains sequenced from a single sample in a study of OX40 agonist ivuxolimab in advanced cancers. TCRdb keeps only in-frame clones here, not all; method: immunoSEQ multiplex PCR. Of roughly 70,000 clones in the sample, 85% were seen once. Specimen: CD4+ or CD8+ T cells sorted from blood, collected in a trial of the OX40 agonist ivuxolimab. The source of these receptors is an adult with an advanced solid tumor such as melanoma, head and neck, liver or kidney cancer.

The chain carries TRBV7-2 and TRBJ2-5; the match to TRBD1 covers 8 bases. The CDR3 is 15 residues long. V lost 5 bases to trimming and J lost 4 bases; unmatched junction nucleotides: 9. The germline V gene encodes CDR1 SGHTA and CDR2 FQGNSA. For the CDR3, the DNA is TGTGCCAGCAGCAAGGGACAGGACGTTGGAGAGACCCAGTACTTC. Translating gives CASSKGQDVGETQYF.

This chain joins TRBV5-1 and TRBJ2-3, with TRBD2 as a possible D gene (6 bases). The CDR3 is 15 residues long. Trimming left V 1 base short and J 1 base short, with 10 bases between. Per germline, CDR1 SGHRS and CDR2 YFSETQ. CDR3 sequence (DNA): TGCGCCAGCAGCTTGATTGGAGGGGGCACAGATACGCAGTATTTT. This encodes CASSLIGGGTDTQYF.

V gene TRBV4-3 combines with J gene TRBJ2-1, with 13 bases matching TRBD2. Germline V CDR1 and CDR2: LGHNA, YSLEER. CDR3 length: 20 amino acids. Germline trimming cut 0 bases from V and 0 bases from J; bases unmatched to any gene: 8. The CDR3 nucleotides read TGCGCCAGCAGCCAAGATCTTGGCACTAGCGGGAGGGCCTCCTACAATGAGCAGTTCTTC. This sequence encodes CASSQDLGTSGRASYNEQFF.

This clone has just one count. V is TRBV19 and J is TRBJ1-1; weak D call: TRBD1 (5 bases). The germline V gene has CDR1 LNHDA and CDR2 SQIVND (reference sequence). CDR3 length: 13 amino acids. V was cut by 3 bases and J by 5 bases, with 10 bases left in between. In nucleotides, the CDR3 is TGTGCCAGTAGTATGGGGGAAAAGACTGAAGCTTTCTTT. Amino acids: CASSMGEKTEAFF.

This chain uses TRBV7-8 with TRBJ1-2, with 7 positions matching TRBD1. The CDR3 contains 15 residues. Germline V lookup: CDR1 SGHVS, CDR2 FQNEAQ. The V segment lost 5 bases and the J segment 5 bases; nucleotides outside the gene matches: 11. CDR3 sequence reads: CASSLPITGAYGYTF. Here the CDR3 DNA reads TGTGCCAGCAGCCTACCCATCACAGGGGCGTATGGCTACACCTTC.

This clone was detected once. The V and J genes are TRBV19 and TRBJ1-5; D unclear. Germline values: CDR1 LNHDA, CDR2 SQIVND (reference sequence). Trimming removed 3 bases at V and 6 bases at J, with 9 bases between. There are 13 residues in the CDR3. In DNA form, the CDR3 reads TGTGCCAGTAGTATCCAGTTAACTCAGCCCCAGCATTTT. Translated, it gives CASSIQLTQPQHF. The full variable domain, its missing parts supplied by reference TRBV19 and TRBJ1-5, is DGGITQSPKYLFRKEGQNVTLSCEQNLNHDAMYWYRQDPGQGLRLIYYSQIVNDFQKGDIAEGYSVSREKKESFPLTVTSAQKNPTAFYLCASSIQLTQPQHFGDGTRLSIL.

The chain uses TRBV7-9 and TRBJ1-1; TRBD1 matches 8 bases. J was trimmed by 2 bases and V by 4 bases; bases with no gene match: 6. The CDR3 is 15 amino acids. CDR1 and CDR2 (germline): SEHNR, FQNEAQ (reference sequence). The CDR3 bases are TGTGCCAGCAGCTCGCGGACAGGGTCAAACACTGAAGCTTTCTTT. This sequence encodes CASSSRTGSNTEAFF.

The CDR3 is CASSRLAGGWETQYF. CDR3 nucleotide sequence: TGTGCCAGCTCTAGACTAGCGGGGGGCTGGGAGACCCAGTACTTC. The gene calls are TRBV9 and TRBJ2-5; 13 bases agree with TRBD2. The V segment lost 7 bases and the J segment 5 bases; nucleotides outside the gene matches: 8. Germline V gene data show CDR1 as SGDLS and CDR2 as YYNGEE. CDR3 length: 15 residues.

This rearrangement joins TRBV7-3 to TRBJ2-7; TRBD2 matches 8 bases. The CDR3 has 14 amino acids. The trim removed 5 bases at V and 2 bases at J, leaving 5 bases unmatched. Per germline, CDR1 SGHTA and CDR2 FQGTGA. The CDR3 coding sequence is TGTGCCAGCAGCCCCCGGGAGGGGACCTACGAGCAGTACTTC. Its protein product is CASSPREGTYEQYF.